The sequence of this T cell receptor beta chain was determined in a study of CD8 T cells in ankylosing spondylitis. MiXCR was run by TCRdb on the 5' RACE reads, yielding one entry per CDR3 protein. The repertoire holds around 250,000 distinct CDR3 sequences, with around 10% as singletons. Study-wide results and caveats: A TCR beta motif made of about 8 highly homologous variants seemed typical of ankylosing spondylitis blood.

In its sample, this clonotype was seen many times. Its target is not known. Trimming left V 1 base short and J 7 bases short, with 10 bases between. This CDR3 comprises 13 residues. Looked up from germline, CDR1 is MDHEN and CDR2 is SYDVKM. This TCR derives from a male donor with ankylosing spondylitis or in good health (not recorded which). V is TRBV28 and J is TRBJ1-1; D is possibly TRBD1 (5 bases). Sequencing was carried out using blood, either unsorted or a sorted T cell fraction (not recorded which). CDR3 DNA sequence: TGTGCCAGCAGTTTATTTTCGGGGCTTGAAGCTTTCTTT. It translates to CASSLFSGLEAFF.